The rows below give T cell receptor beta chains drawn from one sample of a study of T cells in Graves' hyperthyroidism and ophthalmopathy. TCRdb itself ran the multiplex PCR reads through MiXCR, one entry per CDR3 protein. The sample contains 550,000 to 600,000 distinct CDR3 sequences, over 15% of which appear only once. Sequenced material: blood. These receptors were obtained from a woman aged 18-29 years with Graves' hyperthyroidism. The CDR3 runs from the conserved cysteine through the conserved F or W. Each record gives: D gene, J gene, clone size, V gene, CDR3 protein, CDR3 DNA. A D gene is named only where the DNA matches it firmly. Only part of the rows carry a size: once, few, many, or a class if the clone is expanded.

>TRBD1|TRBJ2-5|few|TRBV7-9
CASSRRTGIQETQYF
TGTGCCAGCAGCCGACGGACAGGTATACAAGAGACCCAGTACTTC
>TRBD1|TRBJ2-7|few|TRBV28
CASSLEGIGTGGYEQYF
TGTGCCAGCAGTTTAGAGGGGATAGGGACAGGGGGCTACGAGCAGTACTTC
>TRBD1|TRBJ1-5|.|TRBV28
CASSFIRDRGRGRGNQPQHF
TGTGCCAGCAGTTTTATTCGGGACAGGGGGCGCGGGAGGGGCAATCAGCCCCAGCATTTT
>TRBD2|TRBJ2-5|many|TRBV20-1
CSASGLAGHQETQYF
TGCAGTGCTAGTGGGCTAGCGGGACACCAAGAGACCCAGTACTTC
>.|TRBJ2-2|.|TRBV12-3/TRBV12-4
CASSLDPPAGTGELFF
TGTGCCAGCAGTTTAGACCCCCCCGCCGGCACCGGGGAGCTGTTTTTT
>.|TRBJ1-3|.|TRBV20-1
CSASFGNTIYF
TGCAGTGCTAGTTTTGGAAACACCATATATTTT
>TRBD1|TRBJ1-1|many|TRBV6-2/TRBV6-3
CASSYRQGSTNTEAFF
TGTGCCAGCAGTTACCGACAGGGGAGCACGAACACTGAAGCTTTCTTT
>.|TRBJ2-7|many|TRBV7-6
CASSLALEADYEQYF
TGTGCCAGCAGCTTAGCCCTTGAGGCGGACTACGAGCAGTACTTC
>TRBD1|TRBJ1-5|many|TRBV30
CAWSAGGYSQPQHF
TGTGCCTGGAGTGCAGGGGGCTATAGCCAGCCCCAGCATTTT
>.|TRBJ1-1|.|TRBV20-1
CSARGRQNTEAFF
TGCAGTGCCAGGGGACGGCAGAACACTGAAGCTTTCTTT
>TRBD1|TRBJ1-1|many|TRBV24-1
CATSDTPGQGMNTEAFF
TGTGCCACCAGTGATACTCCGGGACAGGGAATGAACACTGAAGCTTTCTTT
>TRBD1|TRBJ2-1|few|TRBV19
CASSIDGAGGPYNEQFF
TGTGCCAGTAGTATAGACGGGGCAGGGGGCCCTTACAATGAGCAGTTCTTC
>.|TRBJ1-1|few|TRBV19
CATRWASEAFF
TGTGCCACCCGGTGGGCCTCTGAAGCTTTCTTT
>TRBD1|TRBJ2-7|few|TRBV15
CATSRKGQGIHEQYF
TGTGCCACCAGCAGAAAAGGACAGGGGATCCACGAGCAGTACTTC
>.|TRBJ1-2|many|TRBV3-1
CASSHLTGGTYGYTF
TGTGCCAGCAGCCATTTGACCGGGGGGACCTATGGCTACACCTTC
>TRBD2|TRBJ2-2|.|TRBV27
CASSSQPGLAGGNTGELFF
TGTGCCAGCAGTTCGCAACCGGGACTAGCGGGGGGGAACACCGGGGAGCTGTTTTTT
>.|TRBJ2-2|few|TRBV6-1
CASSEEARRITGELFF
TGTGCCAGCAGTGAAGAGGCGCGGAGAATCACCGGGGAGCTGTTTTTT
>.|TRBJ2-1|few|TRBV5-8
CASSLVGINEQFF
TGTGCCAGCAGCTTGGTGGGAATCAATGAGCAGTTCTTC
>.|TRBJ1-3|.|TRBV29-1
CSVRAGFGNTIYF
TGCAGCGTCCGCGCAGGGTTTGGAAACACCATATATTTT
>TRBD1|TRBJ1-4|many|TRBV7-2
CASSWDRGREKLFF
TGTGCCAGCAGCTGGGACAGGGGGCGAGAAAAACTGTTTTTT
>.|TRBJ1-5|many|TRBV10-3
CAISEATSNQPQHF
TGTGCCATCAGCGAGGCAACCAGCAATCAGCCCCAGCATTTT
>TRBD1|TRBJ2-7|.|TRBV10-1
CASQDRVTYEQYF
TGCGCCAGCCAAGACAGGGTTACCTACGAGCAGTACTTC
>.|TRBJ2-7|few|TRBV12-3/TRBV12-4
CASSLVTGRGEQYF
TGTGCCAGCAGTTTAGTGACGGGTCGAGGAGAGCAGTACTTC
>.|TRBJ2-7|many|TRBV28
CASGSPDGLTYEQYF
TGTGCCAGCGGATCCCCAGACGGATTGACCTACGAGCAGTACTTC
>.|TRBJ2-1|.|TRBV12-5
CASGLVLGTNYNEQFF
TGTGCTAGTGGTTTGGTATTAGGGACAAACTACAATGAGCAGTTCTTC
>.|TRBJ2-7|many|TRBV28
CASSPRLTLPPEQYF
TGTGCCAGCAGTCCCCGACTAACCCTACCCCCCGAGCAGTACTTC
>.|TRBJ1-4|many|TRBV12-3/TRBV12-4
CASSSGVDNEKLFF
TGTGCCAGCAGTTCAGGGGTTGATAATGAAAAACTGTTTTTT
>TRBD1|TRBJ1-6|many|TRBV20-1
CSASAQGDSPLHF
TGCAGTGCTAGTGCACAGGGGGATTCACCCCTCCACTTT
>.|TRBJ2-2|.|TRBV6-1
CASTDGQNTGELFF
TGTGCCAGCACCGACGGACAGAACACCGGGGAGCTGTTTTTT
>.|TRBJ1-1|few|TRBV14
CASSQDLGVLNTEAFF
TGTGCCAGCAGCCAAGATCTTGGAGTTTTGAACACTGAAGCTTTCTTT
>TRBD1|TRBJ1-5|many|TRBV12-3/TRBV12-4
CASSSLTGGRTQHF
TGTGCCAGCAGTTCCCTGACAGGGGGCCGAACCCAGCATTTT
>TRBD1|TRBJ2-3|many|TRBV5-1
CASVWGQESTDTQYF
TGCGCCAGCGTTTGGGGACAGGAAAGCACAGATACGCAGTATTTT
>.|TRBJ2-3|few|TRBV20-1
CSAVFSGADTQYF
TGCAGTGCAGTCTTTAGCGGAGCAGATACGCAGTATTTT
>TRBD1|TRBJ1-2|few|TRBV12-3/TRBV12-4
CASSRTGLYGYTF
TGTGCCAGCAGCCGGACAGGCCTCTATGGCTACACCTTC
>TRBD1|TRBJ2-3|few|TRBV10-2
CASSEPRGLGTDTQYF
TGCGCCAGCAGTGAGCCTAGGGGGCTCGGGACAGATACGCAGTATTTT
>.|TRBJ2-7|few|TRBV6-1
CASRVDRLSYEQYF
TGTGCCAGCAGGGTAGACAGACTCTCCTACGAGCAGTACTTC
>TRBD2|TRBJ2-4|many|TRBV2
CASNGGRNIQYF
TGTGCCAGCAATGGCGGGAGGAACATTCAGTACTTC
>.|TRBJ1-5|few|TRBV19
CASSIGGVGNQPQHF
TGTGCCAGTAGTATAGGCGGGGTAGGCAATCAGCCCCAGCATTTT
>.|TRBJ2-7|many|TRBV24-1
CATSDTGDSYEQYF
TGTGCCACCAGTGATACCGGGGATTCCTACGAGCAGTACTTC
>.|TRBJ1-1|.|TRBV4-1
CASTTRGGFTEAFF
TGCGCCAGCACCACCCGGGGAGGATTCACTGAAGCTTTCTTT
>TRBD2|TRBJ2-5|.|TRBV6-1
CASRPGRAEETQYF
TGTGCCAGCCGACCTGGGAGGGCCGAAGAGACCCAGTACTTC
>TRBD1|TRBJ2-7|many|TRBV2
CASSEGQREQYF
TGTGCCAGCAGTGAGGGACAGCGCGAGCAGTACTTC
>TRBD1|TRBJ2-5|.|TRBV7-6
CASSSGTGTKRGETQYF
TGTGCCAGCAGCTCCGGGACAGGGACAAAACGGGGCGAGACCCAGTACTTC
>.|TRBJ2-7|many|TRBV20-1
CSARDGAREDWYEQYF
TGCAGTGCTAGAGATGGGGCAAGGGAAGATTGGTACGAGCAGTACTTC
>.|TRBJ2-7|.|TRBV20-1
CSARMGQQYF
TGCAGTGCTAGGATGGGACAGCAGTACTTC
>TRBD1|TRBJ2-1|.|TRBV7-9
CTSSSPGTGFDEQFF
TGTACCAGCAGCTCACCCGGGACAGGGTTCGATGAGCAGTTCTTC
>TRBD2|TRBJ2-7|many|TRBV7-2
CASSPRLAGAISSYEQYF
TGTGCCAGCAGCCCCCGGTTAGCGGGGGCCATAAGCTCCTACGAGCAGTACTTC
>TRBD1|TRBJ1-1|.|TRBV27
CANLQTGGTEAFF
TGTGCCAACCTACAAACAGGGGGAACTGAAGCTTTCTTT
>TRBD2|TRBJ2-3|many|TRBV12-3/TRBV12-4
CASRLGEGHTDTQYF
TGTGCCAGCAGGCTCGGGGAGGGGCACACAGATACGCAGTATTTT
>.|TRBJ2-1|few|TRBV10-1
CASRTPLACSYNEQFF
TGCGCCAGCAGGACACCCTTAGCGTGCTCCTACAATGAGCAGTTCTTC
>.|TRBJ2-7|many|TRBV18
CASSSGQTYEQYF
TGTGCCAGCTCATCTGGACAGACCTACGAGCAGTACTTC
>.|TRBJ2-1|many|TRBV2
CASKIPGIIEQFF
TGTGCCAGCAAAATCCCAGGGATCATTGAGCAGTTCTTC
>.|TRBJ2-3|few|TRBV20-1
CSARDLFERGGPDTQYF
TGCAGTGCTAGAGATCTGTTCGAGAGAGGGGGTCCAGATACGCAGTATTTT
>.|TRBJ1-1|many|TRBV29-1
CSASTGLNTEAFF
TGCAGCGCGAGTACAGGACTTAACACTGAAGCTTTCTTT
>.|TRBJ1-5|.|TRBV13
CASSLGQGFQPQHF
TGTGCCAGCAGCTTAGGGCAGGGCTTTCAGCCCCAGCATTTT